The 29 T cell receptor beta chains below were found in one sample sequenced in a study of T-cell reconstitution after alpha-beta-depleted transplantation in children. During its preparation, the TCRbeta library received unique molecular identifiers. MiXCR, applied by TCRdb to the PCR reads, yields one record per CDR3 protein. Of fewer than 90,000 distinct CDR3 sequences in the sample, about 7.3% were seen once. The source was PBMCs from the stem cell graft donor, collected from the stem cell graft. These receptors were obtained from a human donor who donated a stem cell graft to a child with acute lymphoblastic leukemia.

This clonotype is classed as medium-sized. This chain connects TRBV12-3 or TRBV12-4 to TRBJ1-5; D is ambiguous. This CDR3 has 13 amino acids. The V and J ends lost 1 base and 1 base respectively, with 2 bases between them. The chain's CDR3 is CASSLVSNQPQHF. Written as DNA, the CDR3 is TGTGCCAGCAGTTTAGTAAGCAATCAGCCCCAGCATTTT.

This clonotype was counted between two and nine times. This chain joins TRBV28 and TRBJ1-1, with 10 bases aligning to TRBD1. V shed 4 bases and J 4 bases; nucleotides not matched to a gene: 15. The germline V gene encodes CDR1 MDHEN and CDR2 SYDVKM. The CDR3 extends over 18 amino acids. In DNA form, the CDR3 reads TGTGCCAGCAGTTCCCCCCCCGACAGGGGGCAAGATGGCACTGAAGCTTTCTTT. It encodes CASSSPPDRGQDGTEAFF.

The table lists this clonotype with many counts. The chain is built from TRBV10-2 and TRBJ2-1; 9 positions agree with TRBD2. Trimming removed 2 bases from V and 3 bases from J; junction bases left unmatched: 8. There are 17 residues in the CDR3. Germline CDR1 and CDR2: WSHSY and SAAADI. CDR3 region: CASSEPQGLAFYNEQFF. In nucleotides, the CDR3 is TGCGCCAGCAGTGAGCCCCAGGGACTAGCATTCTACAATGAGCAGTTCTTC.

This clonotype was detected many times. This chain uses TRBV10-3 with TRBJ1-4, with a possible D match to TRBD1 (5 bases). CDR1 ENHRY and CDR2 SYGVKD come from the germline V gene. This CDR3 has 13 residues. For the CDR3, the DNA is TGTACCACCCGCCCGACAGCTAATGAAAAACTGTTTTTT. It encodes CTTRPTANEKLFF.

This clonotype turned up a few times. V gene TRBV5-4 combines with J gene TRBJ2-7; the match to TRBD1 covers 7 bases. Trimming cost V 0 bases and J 2 bases; bases outside gene matches: 5. CDR3 length: 15 amino acids. Per germline, CDR1 SGHNT and CDR2 YYREEE (reference sequence). The CDR3 nucleotides are TGTGCCAGCAGCTTGGGACAGGGTAGGACCTACGAGCAGTACTTC. It yields the protein CASSLGQGRTYEQYF.

The chain uses TRBV18 and TRBJ1-5; the match to TRBD1 covers 7 bases. The CDR3 covers 16 residues. V gave up 5 bases and J gave up 5 bases; unmatched junction bases: 12. Germline V gene lookup returns CDR1 KGHSH and CDR2 LQKENI. CDR3 nucleotide sequence: TGTGCCAGCTCAGGAAGGGACAGACGTTCAGATCAGCCCCAGCATTTT. Amino acid sequence: CASSGRDRRSDQPQHF.

This clonotype occurred a few times. The gene calls are TRBV2 and TRBJ2-3; D remains unclear. Germline V lookup: CDR1 SNHLY, CDR2 FYNNEI. Deletions cut 6 bases from V and 1 base from J, with 11 bases between. The CDR3 is made up of 14 amino acids. CDR3 in amino acids: CASSPPRGTDTQYF. The DNA of the CDR3 is TGTGCCAGCAGCCCCCCCAGAGGCACAGATACGCAGTATTTT.

Many counts were recorded for this clonotype. V and J are TRBV5-1 and TRBJ2-3; D might be TRBD2 (6 bases). The V gene's germline CDR1 is SGHRS and CDR2 YFSETQ. V lost 5 bases, J lost 5 bases, and 15 bases lay in between. The CDR3 covers 14 residues. In DNA form, the CDR3 reads TGCGCCAGCAGTTTGACCGGGGGACGAGATACGCAGTATTTT. This translates into CASSLTGGRDTQYF.

This clonotype was found many times. One end of the junction does not line up with germline, which may come from a read error. This chain uses TRBV7-2 with TRBJ2-7; D unresolved. The CDR3 length is 13 residues. Germline V gives CDR1 SGHTA, CDR2 FQGNSA. The CDR3 nucleotides read TGTGCCAGCAGGAGTGGCGAGGTGTACGTGCAGTACTTC. This encodes CASRSGEVYVQYF.

This clonotype was seen many times. J is TRBJ2-7 and V is TRBV7-2, with 10 bases that match TRBD2. Looked up from germline, CDR1 is SGHTA and CDR2 is FQGNSA. The length of the CDR3 is 15 residues. J was trimmed by 5 bases and V by 5 bases; bases with no gene match: 9. The CDR3 nucleotides are TGTGCCAGCAGCATAATAGCGGGGGGTCCCAACGAGCAGTACTTC. Amino acid sequence: CASSIIAGGPNEQYF.

Ten or more counts support this clonotype. CDR3 DNA sequence: TGTGCCAGCAGCGTAGGAGACAGGGGTCGTTACGAGCAGTACTTC. This gives the protein CASSVGDRGRYEQYF. The V and J genes are TRBV9 and TRBJ2-7; 8 positions agree with TRBD1. This CDR3 is built from 15 residues. Germline values: CDR1 SGDLS, CDR2 YYNGEE. The junction had 6 bases not matched to a gene; V was cut back by 0 bases and J by 4 bases.

In this sample, this clonotype turned up many times. V and J are TRBV9 and TRBJ2-5; 7 nucleotides align to TRBD1. Germline CDR1 SGDLS, CDR2 YYNGEE. V trimming: 4 bases; J trimming: 0 bases; junction bases outside the gene matches: 6. This CDR3 contains 15 residues. CDR3 in amino acids: CASSLQGNHQETQYF. The CDR3 DNA reads as TGTGCCAGCAGCCTACAGGGGAACCACCAAGAGACCCAGTACTTC. Drawing the rest from reference TRBV9 and TRBJ2-5, the complete variable domain is DSGVTQTPKHLITATGQRVTLRCSPRSGDLSVYWYQQSLDQGLQFLIQYYNGEERAKGNILERFSAQQFPDLHSELNLSSLELGDSALYFCASSLQGNHQETQYFGPGTRLLVL.

This chain links TRBV24-1 with TRBJ1-4, with 9 bases fitting TRBD1. J gave up 7 bases and V 5 bases, and 7 bases lay outside the gene matches. Germline CDR1 KGHDR, CDR2 SFDVKD. The length of the CDR3 is 15 residues. CDR3 residues: CATSAGGQGGEKLFF. The CDR3 bases are TGTGCCACCAGTGCCGGGGGACAGGGCGGTGAAAAACTGTTTTTT.

This clonotype has more than one count but fewer than ten. V usage is TRBV12-5 and J usage is TRBJ1-2, with a tentative D call TRBD1 (5 bases). The germline V gene encodes CDR1 LGHNT and CDR2 FRNRAP. Trimming took off 3 bases at V and 1 base at J, with 15 bases between the two ends. This CDR3 spans 16 amino acids. The CDR3 nucleotides read TGTGCTAGTGGTTTTTATCCGCGGGGACTTAACTATGGCTACACCTTC. Its translation: CASGFYPRGLNYGYTF. The full variable domain, rest sourced from reference TRBV12-5 and TRBJ1-2, is DARVTQTPRHKVTEMGQEVTMRCQPILGHNTVFWYRQTMMQGLELLAYFRNRAPLDDSGMPKDRFSAEMPDATLATLKIQPSEPRDSAVYFCASGFYPRGLNYGYTFGSGTRLTVV.

This clonotype has more than one count but fewer than ten. The chain joins TRBV20-1 to TRBJ2-1; 10 bases are a match to TRBD2. The CDR3 has 19 amino acids. Germline V gives CDR1 DFQATT, CDR2 SNEGSKA (reference sequence). Germline trimming cut 1 base from V and 0 bases from J; bases unmatched to any gene: 12. The CDR3 loop is CSARGPGLASTSSYNEQFF. CDR3 bases: TGCAGTGCTAGAGGGCCGGGACTAGCGTCGACCAGCTCCTACAATGAGCAGTTCTTC.

In this sample, this clonotype turned up a few times. J is TRBJ2-5 and V is TRBV7-3; tentative D call: TRBD1 (5 bases). CDR1 is SGHTA and CDR2 is FQGTGA in the germline V gene. The CDR3 covers 14 residues. V lost 4 bases and J lost 4, with 13 bases in between. CDR3: CASSSGQKGETQYF. The CDR3 DNA reads TGTGCCAGCAGCTCTGGACAAAAGGGAGAGACCCAGTACTTC.

This clonotype has only a few counts. The genes are TRBV12-5 and TRBJ1-5; D remains unclear. Trimming stripped 4 bases from V and 7 bases from J, with 8 bases between. CDR3 size: 12 residues. The V gene's germline CDR1 is LGHNT and CDR2 FRNRAP. Here the CDR3 DNA reads TGTGCTAGTGGTTCGGGTGGGCAGCCCCAGCATTTT. Encoded protein: CASGSGGQPQHF. The entire variable domain, with the rest obtained from reference TRBV12-5 and TRBJ1-5, is as follows: DARVTQTPRHKVTEMGQEVTMRCQPILGHNTVFWYRQTMMQGLELLAYFRNRAPLDDSGMPKDRFSAEMPDATLATLKIQPSEPRDSAVYFCASGSGGQPQHFGDGTRLSIL.

The chain recombines TRBV5-1 with TRBJ2-7; D is unresolved. CDR1 SGHRS and CDR2 YFSETQ come from the germline V gene. There are 13 residues in the CDR3. V was cut by 4 bases and J by 3 bases, with 11 bases left in between. The CDR3 DNA sequence: TGCGCCAGCAGCCTCCTCCCAGACTACGAGCAGTACTTC. The encoded protein is CASSLLPDYEQYF.

At least ten counts were recorded for this clonotype. The chain is built from TRBV5-1 and TRBJ2-5, with a tentative D call TRBD1 (5 bases). The germline gives CDR1 SGHRS, CDR2 YFSETQ. With 0 bases removed from V and 5 bases from J, the gap between germline ends came to 11 bases. The CDR3 totals 14 residues. The CDR3 region is CASSLAFRVETQYF. The CDR3 nucleotides read TGCGCCAGCAGCTTGGCTTTCAGGGTGGAGACCCAGTACTTC. The full variable domain, rest sourced from reference TRBV5-1 and TRBJ2-5, is KAGVTQTPRYLIKTRGQQVTLSCSPISGHRSVSWYQQTPGQGLQFLFEYFSETQRNKGNFPGRFSGRQFSNSRSEMNVSTLELGDSALYLCASSLAFRVETQYFGPGTRLLVL.

The rearrangement links TRBV5-1 to TRBJ2-1; 14 bases are a match to TRBD2. Trimming at V came to 4 bases and at J to 8 bases, leaving 5 bases not matched to a gene. This CDR3 region has 15 residues. Germline V gene sequence: CDR1 SGHRS, CDR2 YFSETQ. The CDR3 protein is CASSTGLAGGYEQFF. The DNA of the CDR3 is TGCGCCAGCAGCACCGGACTAGCGGGAGGATATGAGCAGTTCTTC.

This clonotype has ten or more counts. V usage is TRBV3-1 and J usage is TRBJ1-2; 8 nucleotides match TRBD1. Germline CDR1 reads LGHDT; CDR2 reads YNNKEL (reference sequence). The CDR3 runs 15 residues. The V segment lost 0 bases and the J segment 4 bases; nucleotides outside the gene matches: 4. The CDR3 sequence: CASSQDPGGSYGYTF. The CDR3 DNA is TGTGCCAGCAGCCAAGACCCAGGGGGCAGCTATGGCTACACCTTC.

The V and J genes are TRBV18 and TRBJ2-5; either TRBD1 or TRBD2 may fit D (5 bases each). V lost 2 bases and J lost 1, with 11 bases in between. CDR3 length: 15 residues. Germline V gene sequence: CDR1 KGHSH, CDR2 LQKENI. The CDR3 region has the DNA TGTGCCAGCTCACCAGCAGGGACGAGCCAAGAGACCCAGTACTTC. This translates into CASSPAGTSQETQYF.

In this sample, this clonotype turned up many times. In DNA form, the CDR3 reads TGTGCCAGCAGCTTGAAGTTAGGCACCCAAGAGACCCAGTACTTC. This gives the protein CASSLKLGTQETQYF. This rearrangement joins TRBV7-9 to TRBJ2-5; no reliable D call. Trimming took off 3 bases at V and 1 base at J, with 12 bases between the two ends. The CDR3 extends over 15 amino acids. Germline loops: CDR1 SEHNR, CDR2 FQNEAQ (reference sequence).

The chain's CDR3 is CSASGYLRNSPLHF. For the CDR3, the DNA is TGCAGTGCTAGTGGTTATCTGCGGAATTCACCCCTCCACTTT. V usage is TRBV20-1 and J usage is TRBJ1-6, with D unresolved. Trimming left V 3 bases short and J 7 bases short, with 13 bases between. Germline V gives CDR1 DFQATT, CDR2 SNEGSKA (reference sequence). This CDR3 spans 14 amino acids.

This clonotype was detected a few times. The V and J genes are TRBV6-5 and TRBJ1-2, with TRBD1 as a possible D gene (5 bases). Per the germline V gene, CDR1 is MNHEY and CDR2 is SVGAGI. The CDR3 is made up of 15 amino acids. Between the trimmed V and J ends, which lost 0 bases and 4 bases, there was a span of 12 bases. DNA for the CDR3: TGTGCCAGCAGTTACTCAGGGGAAGGGATCTATGGCTACACCTTC. Translation gives CASSYSGEGIYGYTF.

V is TRBV3-1 and J is TRBJ2-1, with D maybe TRBD1 (6 bases). Germline values: CDR1 LGHDT, CDR2 YNNKEL (reference sequence). With 10 bases removed from V and 5 bases from J, the gap between germline ends came to 21 bases. The CDR3 has 15 amino acids. The chain's CDR3 is CATWKQGRRDNEQFF. CDR3 DNA sequence: TGTGCCACGTGGAAGCAGGGGCGCCGCGACAATGAGCAGTTCTTC.

This clonotype was seen a few times. J is TRBJ2-2 and V is TRBV5-1; D is undetermined. CDR1 SGHRS and CDR2 YFSETQ come from the germline V gene. Trimming stripped 2 bases from V and 0 bases from J, with 5 bases between. The CDR3 spans 14 residues. As DNA, the CDR3 is TGCGCCAGCAGCTTCGGATCGAACACCGGGGAGCTGTTTTTT. It yields the protein CASSFGSNTGELFF.

The chain joins TRBV5-1 to TRBJ2-3; 8 nucleotides agree with TRBD1. Germline CDR1 is SGHRS and CDR2 is YFSETQ. CDR3 size: 19 residues. V dropped 4 bases and J dropped 4; count of bases not matched to a gene: 20. CDR3 region: CASSRKKDNRQGSADTQYF. The CDR3 bases are TGCGCCAGCAGCAGAAAAAAGGACAACCGACAGGGGAGTGCAGATACGCAGTATTTT.

The chain uses TRBV11-1 and TRBJ2-3; TRBD2 is a possible D gene (6 bases). V lost 3 bases, J lost 0 bases, and 22 bases lay in between. Germline assignment: CDR1 SGHAT and CDR2 FQDESV (reference sequence). The CDR3 spans 19 residues. The CDR3 nucleotides read TGTGCCAGCAGCTTTTTTCGCGGGAAGAGACCCTCTAGCACAGATACGCAGTATTTT. Encoded protein: CASSFFRGKRPSSTDTQYF.